This TCR beta chain was recorded in a study of T cells in localized non-small cell lung cancer. Whole-study results and caveats: Adjacent lung tissue had a median 57 of the top 100 clones found in the tumor.

Sequencing used immunoSEQ multiplex PCR; TCRdb keeps in-frame clones, though not all of them. The sample lists approximately 20,000 clones; around 85% were seen once. As to this clone: The antigen is not known.

CDR1 and CDR2 from the germline V gene are SGHAT and FQNNGV. This CDR3 has 15 amino acids. Losses at the gene ends were 3 bases for V and 8 bases for J; bases not matched to a gene: 10. This chain uses TRBV11-2 with TRBJ2-3, with TRBD2 matching 8 bases. This clonotype was sampled from a woman aged 35 to 75 with stage II squamous cell lung carcinoma. The specimen comprised PBMCs, sampled before any cancer treatment. CDR3 DNA: TGTGCCAGCAGCTTGACGGGAGGGCCGAGAGGTACGCAGTATTTT. This gives the protein CASSLTGGPRGTQYF.